These T cell receptor beta chains were read from a single sample in a study of T-cell reconstitution after alpha-beta-depleted transplantation in children. TCRdb passed the PCR reads through MiXCR, listing each CDR3 protein once. The sample shows about 540,000 distinct CDR3 sequences, about a quarter of them seen only once. The specimen was PBMCs, collected before TCRalphabeta/CD19-depleted stem cell transplant. These receptors all stem from a boy under three years old with Wiskott-Aldrich syndrome, due to receive a stem cell transplant. CDR3s leave out the opening cysteine and the closing phenylalanine or tryptophan. Size is stated for part of the rows, as once, few or many counts, or as a class when the clone is expanded.

>TRBV5-1|13|NA
ASSRPGQAGNEQF
>TRBV6-1|15|NA
ASRRNTGTASYNEQF
>TRBV20-1|12|NA
SASAGLWANVLT
>TRBV9|14|NA
ASSAVGLAGVETQY
>TRBV5-1|13|few
ASSLYGNSNQPQH
>TRBV29-1|15|few
SVEEAGRPISYNEQF
>TRBV5-5|13|NA
ASSLLRGGAYEQY
>TRBV28|13|NA
ASSFVDGVGNIQY
>TRBV5-1|17|NA
ASSPNWDPLRDRIYEQY
>TRBV7-9|15|few
ASSFTLNSVATGELF
>TRBV24-1|12|few
ATSVSGAYNEQF
>TRBV29-1|13|NA
SVVLGLANSYEQY
>TRBV5-4|13|NA
ASSSEGTTNEKLF
>TRBV7-2|15|NA
ASSRPMTGPPTDTQY
>TRBV7-9|13|NA
ASSGTEYSNQPQH
>TRBV6-5|12|NA
ASSYSRLQETQY
>TRBV5-7|15|NA
ASSDYSRDRGHDEQF
>TRBV5-1|14|NA
ASSLKTGSLHNEQF
>TRBV27|12|NA
ASRQGQGGYGYT
>TRBV20-1|16|once
SARDRRGFTVTYNEQF
>TRBV4-1|13|once
ASSQERRAAGELF
>TRBV3-1|11|NA
ASGGRPNTEAF
>TRBV15|15|NA
ATSREVRLFSKETQY
>TRBV10-2|13|NA
ASSAPGLSSYEQY
>TRBV7-8|14|NA
ASSSHRAYGEQPQH
>TRBV6-1|12|few
ASSQTSGRTEQY
>TRBV5-1|13|NA
ASSFSGVAADTQY
>TRBV6-1|14|once
ASSNLAEVKADTQY
>TRBV20-1|13|NA
SARQAGFREETQY